These 8 T cell receptor beta chains were all obtained from the same sample, sequenced in a study of blood T cell repertoires in COVID-19. Using immunoSEQ multiplex PCR, the repertoire was profiled, and TCRdb retains in-frame clones only, with some absent. This sample has 120,000 to 150,000 clones, with 70% to 85% found just once. Sequenced sample: peripheral blood. The receptors shown here come from a man aged 55-75 years with acute or convalescent COVID-19.

This sequence joins TRBV28 and TRBJ2-3; 8 bases are a match to TRBD1. With 3 bases clipped from V and 4 bases from J, the junction kept 6 bases outside the gene matches. Per the germline V gene, CDR1 is MDHEN and CDR2 is SYDVKM. The CDR3 totals 15 residues. The CDR3 protein is CASSFVTGASDTQYF. Written as DNA, the CDR3 is TGTGCCAGCAGTTTTGTGACAGGGGCGTCAGATACGCAGTATTTT.

The V and J genes are TRBV19 and TRBJ2-7, with 7 bases fitting TRBD1. The length of the CDR3 is 13 residues. Germline CDR1 is LNHDA and CDR2 is SQIVND (reference sequence). Losses at the gene ends were 3 bases for V and 6 bases for J; bases not matched to a gene: 5. The CDR3 DNA reads TGTGCCAGTAGTATGGTTCCAGGGGGCGAGCAGTACTTC. Translated, it gives CASSMVPGGEQYF.

The chain links TRBV7-9 to TRBJ2-3; TRBD2 is a possible D gene (5 bases). The CDR3 is 14 residues long. V lost 5 bases, J lost 2 bases, and 11 bases lay in between. The germline V gene has CDR1 SEHNR and CDR2 FQNEAQ (reference sequence). The CDR3 nucleotides read TGTGCCAGCAGCCCTATCGGGAACACAGATACGCAGTATTTT. Translated: CASSPIGNTDTQYF.

CDR3 in amino acids: CASSGGSLDQPQHF. CDR3 in DNA: TGTGCCAGCAGTGGCGGGTCTCTTGATCAGCCCCAGCATTTT. The rearrangement uses TRBV2 and TRBJ1-5; D remains ambiguous. Per the germline V gene, CDR1 is SNHLY and CDR2 is FYNNEI. The V and J ends lost 4 bases and 5 bases respectively, with 12 bases between them. This CDR3 comprises 14 residues.

The chain has TRBV4-2 and TRBJ2-1, with D tentatively TRBD2 (6 bases). The germline gives CDR1 LGHNA, CDR2 YNFKEQ. Trimming removed 5 bases from V and 0 bases from J, with 14 bases in between. The CDR3 is 16 amino acids. The CDR3 region is CASSSSGSVSYNEQFF. The CDR3 nucleotides read TGTGCCAGCAGCTCAAGCGGGTCAGTCTCCTACAATGAGCAGTTCTTC.

This chain uses TRBV5-4 with TRBJ2-2, with TRBD1 identical over 9 bases. The CDR3 spans 16 residues. The germline CDR1 and CDR2 sequences are SGHNT and YYREEE (reference sequence). V lost 3 bases and J lost 0; bases outside the gene matches: 3. The CDR3 protein is CASSSTGGANTGELFF. The CDR3 DNA reads as TGTGCCAGCAGCTCAACAGGGGGCGCGAACACCGGGGAGCTGTTTTTT.

This sequence joins TRBV4-2 and TRBJ2-5; a weak D match, TRBD1 (5 bases). The CDR3 extends over 13 amino acids. CDR1 and CDR2 (germline): LGHNA, YNFKEQ. Trimming took 1 base from V and 2 from J, leaving 5 bases between them. This chain's CDR3 is CASSQGQQETQYF. CDR3 nucleotides: TGTGCCAGCAGCCAAGGACAGCAAGAGACCCAGTACTTC.

Details on this clone: Germline and junction disagree at one end, which may indicate a read error. The chain joins TRBV4-1 to TRBJ2-1, with 11 bases identical to TRBD2. The germline V gene has CDR1 MGHRA and CDR2 YSYEKL. The CDR3 is 15 residues long. The CDR3 loop is CASTQTSGSYNEQFF. CDR3 DNA: TGCGCCAGCACCCAAACTAGCGGGAGTTACAATGAGCAGTTCTTC.